Sequencing of this T cell receptor (beta chain) was carried out in a study of blood T cell repertoires in COVID-19 (dated by TCRdb to 2020 to 2022). Regarding the complete study: Samples covering the acute and convalescent phases of COVID-19 were provided by collaborators in the United States, Italy and Spain. The material from the prospective study consisted of cDNA or gDNA derived from T cells, B-cell-depleted T cells, or PBMCs. The dataset comprised deeply sampled blood TCRbeta repertoires from subjects exposed to, actively infected with, or recovered from COVID-19. The repertoires were made available in a free public database intended to serve as a resource for research on the immune response to SARS-CoV-2. The samples were drawn from two sources: the first 160 participants of the ongoing ImmuneRACE study, and over 1,000 subjects contributed by 6 global collaborators. Sample metadata almost always included a de-identified subject ID, COVID-19 status, age in years and sex. HLA class I and class II types, where available, came from metadata supplied by the sample provider rather than from assay-based typing.

As to this clone: The antigen it binds to is not known. It has no much larger one-base neighbor in the sample; base qualities were not kept.

TCRbeta CDR3 regions were amplified from genomic DNA using the immunoSEQ Assay, a bias-controlled multiplex PCR. Regarding the original processing steps: The number of nucleated cells in each sample was estimated by amplification of reference gene primers within the assay. To quantify the absolute abundance of each unique TCRbeta CDR3 rearrangement, sequence reads were collapsed and filtered. For each sample, productive Simpson clonality was calculated by taking the square root of Simpson's diversity index across productive rearrangements. The table was pulled from immuneACCESS by TCRdb, which kept in-frame rearrangements only. Such tables lose some clones; where checked, under half of the loss comes from unresolved V genes, and the rest has no known cause. For V, J and clone size, that table is used; D and trimming come from the DNA. This sample is represented by 27,000 or so clones; approximately 80% of them were singletons. 25% of the sample is in the top ten clones.

Results the study describes overall, beyond this receptor: How much clinical and demographic metadata was included differed by source and by participant, and the metadata was provided uncurated.

Each collaborating institution followed its own protocols to collect whole blood in K2EDTA tubes. For TCRbeta analysis, collaborators shipped samples as frozen whole blood, isolated PBMCs, or DNA extracted from either of those sample types. Sequences were obtained from peripheral blood. The source is a man between 65 and 79 years old with active COVID-19.

The CDR3 in this case is CAWSRGRGAFF. The nucleotide sequence reads TGTGCCTGGAGTAGGGGGCGCGGAGCTTTCTTT. The rearranged segments are TRBV30 and TRBJ1-1; 7 junctional bases match TRBD1. V and J are trimmed by 2 bases and 10 bases, and the gene matches miss 4 bases of the junction. Looking up the germline V gene (reference sequence) yields CDR1 GTSNPN and CDR2 SVGIG. Including the terminal cysteine and phenylalanine, the CDR3 comprises 11 residues. The only DNA kept is the CDR3, 33 bases in frame from the first base.